Listed below are T cell receptor beta chains from one sample, sequenced in a study of OX40 agonist ivuxolimab in advanced cancers. TCRdb's table, derived via immunoSEQ multiplex PCR, lists solely in-frame clones and lacks some. Found here are roughly 19,000 clones, around 80% of them singletons; the top ten hold 13% to 15%. This sample comprised CD4+ or CD8+ T cells sorted from blood, obtained in a trial of the OX40 agonist ivuxolimab. All receptors come from an adult with an advanced solid tumor such as melanoma, head and neck, liver or kidney cancer. Each CDR3 is given with its conserved first and last residue. A D gene is named only where the DNA matches it firmly. Some rows have no size entry. The others give once, few or many, or a class for an expanded clone.

clone_size	j_call	v_call	d_call	cdr3_nt	cdr3_aa
once	TRBJ2-7	TRBV6-5	TRBD1	TGTGCCAGCAGACAGTACCGGGACAGCTCCTACGAGCAGTACTTC	CASRQYRDSSYEQYF
-	TRBJ1-1	TRBV5-1	TRBD1	TGCGCCAGCAGCTTAAGACAGGGGGCGGGCACTGAAGCTTTCTTT	CASSLRQGAGTEAFF
-	TRBJ1-1	TRBV11-1	-	TGTGCCAGCAGCTTAGATCAGAACACTGAAGCTTTCTTT	CASSLDQNTEAFF
-	TRBJ2-7	TRBV9	-	TGTGCCAGCAGCGTAGAGGACTACTCCTACGAGCAGTACTTC	CASSVEDYSYEQYF
-	TRBJ2-3	TRBV7-2	-	TGTGCCAGCAGCTTAGATCGTATGGGACCCGGGGGCTCAGATACGCAGTATTTT	CASSLDRMGPGGSDTQYF
-	TRBJ2-1	TRBV27	-	TGTGCCAGCATGACCGGGACCTACAATGAGCAGTTCTTC	CASMTGTYNEQFF
-	TRBJ2-2	TRBV19	TRBD2	TGTGCCAGTAGTATGCAAGCGGGGGGTGCGTACACCGGGGAGCTGTTTTTT	CASSMQAGGAYTGELFF
few	TRBJ1-6	TRBV11-2	-	TGTGCCAGCAGCTCCCTACACGGGCGAAGGGATTCACCCCTCCACTTT	CASSSLHGRRDSPLHF
-	TRBJ1-5	TRBV28	-	TGTGCCAGCAGTTCGGCAATGGAGCCCCAGCATTTT	CASSSAMEPQHF
-	TRBJ2-7	TRBV5-1	-	TGCGCCAGCGGGGGCACGGGATACGAGCAGTACTTC	CASGGTGYEQYF
-	TRBJ2-7	TRBV7-2	-	TGTGCCAGCAGCTTAGAGCGGTCCCCCTCTAGGCAGTACTTC	CASSLERSPSRQYF